This TCR beta chain was documented in a study of tumor-infiltrating T cells and Merkel cell polyomavirus. Study information: The T cells studied were CD8+ and recognized the Merkel cell polyomavirus KLL epitope. General study results and limits: A roughly 1.7-18% tumor fraction of KLL-specific T cells predicted better MCC-specific survival than 0-0.14%. Patients having roughly 5-110 rather than 0-3 KLL-specific tumor clonotypes survived MCC longer. Largely private KLL-specific TRB repertoires had one clonotype shared by two patients.

Every patient's tumor was robustly positive for Merkel cell polyomavirus Large T antigen on immunohistochemistry. Profiling relied on immunoSEQ multiplex PCR, and the TCRdb table lists in-frame clones only, not all of them. The top ten clones hold more than 2.5% of a sample with 20,000 to 30,000 clones, approximately 90% of them seen once. J gave up 3 bases and V 2 bases, and 2 bases lay outside the gene matches. The CDR3 spans 15 residues. CDR1 is MNHEY and CDR2 is SVGAGI in the germline V gene. Notes on this clone: The antigen remains undetermined.

The chain has TRBV6-5 and TRBJ2-1; TRBD2 aligns across 9 bases. The sequence came from a man aged 45-60 years with Merkel cell carcinoma. The sequenced sample was lymph node tissue. The CDR3 sequence: CASSYGREGYNEQFF. The CDR3 DNA sequence: TGTGCCAGCAGTTACGGGCGGGAGGGCTACAATGAGCAGTTCTTC.